Shown below are 11 T cell receptor beta chains from a single sample sequenced in a study of T-cell memory formation after mild COVID-19. A single record per CDR3 protein comes from TCRdb applying MiXCR to the 5' RACE reads. The table includes roughly 610,000 distinct CDR3 sequences, around 15% detected once. Material: PBMCs or a T cell subset sorted from them (not recorded which). The receptor set was obtained from an adult woman who had mild COVID-19 (a few samples of this study predate the infection). Cell type and time point are not known.

V and J are TRBV12-3 or TRBV12-4 and TRBJ1-1; tentative D call: TRBD1 (6 bases). Trimming took off 7 bases at V and 7 bases at J, with 16 bases between the two ends. This CDR3 region has 13 residues. The DNA of the CDR3 is TGTGCCAGCATCAAGGACAGCGTCGGTGAAGCTTTCTTT. This sequence encodes CASIKDSVGEAFF.

The V call is TRBV5-1, the J call TRBJ1-2; D perhaps matches TRBD1 (5 bases). The CDR3 loop spans 13 amino acids. Trimming shortened V by 3 bases and J by 14 bases, and 20 bases separated the two germline ends. The germline CDR1 and CDR2 sequences are SGHRS and YFSETQ. CDR3 coding DNA: TGCGCCAGCAGCTCCTATTTTAGGGACGCGAGGACCTTC. This codes for CASSSYFRDARTF. The full variable domain, with the rest looked up from reference TRBV5-1 and TRBJ1-2, is KAGVTQTPRYLIKTRGQQVTLSCSPISGHRSVSWYQQTPGQGLQFLFEYFSETQRNKGNFPGRFSGRQFSNSRSEMNVSTLELGDSALYLCASSSYFRDARTFGSGTRLTVV.

At least ten counts were recorded for this clonotype. This chain joins TRBV6-2 or TRBV6-3 and TRBJ2-7, with D perhaps matching TRBD1 (5 bases). The germline V gene has CDR1 MNHEY and CDR2 SVGEGT. Trimming stripped 3 bases from V and 0 bases from J, with 12 bases between. The CDR3 is 15 amino acids. The CDR3 DNA follows: TGTGCCAGCAGTTATCAGGGTAGCAACTCCTACGAGCAGTACTTC. Translated, it gives CASSYQGSNSYEQYF.

CDR3 loop: CASSLEVKGTEAFF. CDR3 DNA sequence: TGCGCCAGCAGCTTGGAGGTGAAGGGCACTGAAGCTTTCTTT. V is TRBV5-1 and J is TRBJ1-1; D is undetermined. With 0 bases removed from V and 4 bases from J, the gap between germline ends came to 10 bases. The CDR3 sequence is 14 residues long. Germline CDR1 SGHRS, CDR2 YFSETQ.

This clonotype was counted a few times. The CDR3 loop reads CAWSVTGGLGEAFF. The CDR3 bases are TGTGCCTGGAGTGTAACCGGGGGCCTAGGTGAAGCTTTCTTT. The rearrangement uses TRBV30 and TRBJ1-1, with a possible D match to TRBD1 (6 bases). Per germline, CDR1 GTSNPN and CDR2 SVGIG (reference sequence). Trimming cost V 0 bases and J 7 bases, with 15 bases left between them. The CDR3 consists of 14 residues.

This clonotype was recorded a few times. The V gene is TRBV29-1, the J gene TRBJ1-1; no clear D gene. CDR3 length equals 11 residues. V lost 6 bases to trimming and J lost 5 bases, with 10 bases between them. Germline values: CDR1 SQVTM, CDR2 ANQGSEA. The chain's CDR3 is CSVGRRTEAFF. The CDR3, as DNA: TGCAGCGTAGGGCGGAGAACTGAAGCTTTCTTT.

The chain combines TRBV18 with TRBJ1-3; D ambiguous. This CDR3 region has 14 residues. Germline V lookup: CDR1 KGHSH, CDR2 LQKENI. V dropped 3 bases and J dropped 1 base, with 7 bases sitting between them. The CDR3 DNA sequence: TGTGCCAGCTCACCTCCTGGATCTGGAAACACCATATATTTT. It is translated as CASSPPGSGNTIYF.

This clonotype occurred a few times. This rearrangement joins TRBV6-1 to TRBJ1-1; perhaps TRBD1 as D (5 bases). The V and J ends lost 10 bases and 1 base respectively, with 19 bases between them. CDR1 and CDR2 (germline): MNHNS, SASEGT. The CDR3 runs to 15 residues. The CDR3 DNA is TGTGCCACCATGCGAGAGGACACCCCGAACACTGAAGCTTTCTTT. Amino acid sequence: CATMREDTPNTEAFF.

The chain couples TRBV19 to TRBJ2-1; 8 bases align to TRBD1. Germline V gene sequence: CDR1 LNHDA, CDR2 SQIVND (reference sequence). Trimming at V came to 4 bases and at J to 9 bases, leaving 5 bases not matched to a gene. This CDR3 has 13 residues. CDR3 sequence reads: CASSTDRDSEQFF. DNA for the CDR3: TGTGCCAGTAGTACGGACAGGGATAGTGAGCAGTTCTTC.

J is TRBJ2-3 and V is TRBV5-4; tentatively, D is TRBD1 (5 bases). The CDR3 covers 16 residues. The V end lost 1 base, the J end lost 3 bases, and 15 bases lay between the germline ends. CDR1 and CDR2 from the germline V gene are SGHNT and YYREEE (reference sequence). The CDR3 DNA follows: TGTGCCAGCAGCTTGAGTTACCCTGGGGCTACAGATACGCAGTATTTT. Amino acid sequence: CASSLSYPGATDTQYF. Full variable domain (remainder filled in from reference TRBV5-4 and TRBJ2-3): ETGVTQSPTHLIKTRGQQVTLRCSSQSGHNTVSWYQQALGQGPQFIFQYYREEENGRGNFPPRFSGLQFPNYSSELNVNALELDDSALYLCASSLSYPGATDTQYFGPGTRLTVL.

The rearrangement links TRBV4-2 to TRBJ2-5; the D is unclear. The CDR3 runs 13 residues. Germline V CDR1 and CDR2: LGHNA, YNFKEQ. The V and J ends lost 3 bases and 2 bases respectively, with 7 bases between them. CDR3: CASSQGWQETQYF. Written as DNA, the CDR3 is TGTGCCAGCAGCCAGGGGTGGCAAGAGACCCAGTACTTC.